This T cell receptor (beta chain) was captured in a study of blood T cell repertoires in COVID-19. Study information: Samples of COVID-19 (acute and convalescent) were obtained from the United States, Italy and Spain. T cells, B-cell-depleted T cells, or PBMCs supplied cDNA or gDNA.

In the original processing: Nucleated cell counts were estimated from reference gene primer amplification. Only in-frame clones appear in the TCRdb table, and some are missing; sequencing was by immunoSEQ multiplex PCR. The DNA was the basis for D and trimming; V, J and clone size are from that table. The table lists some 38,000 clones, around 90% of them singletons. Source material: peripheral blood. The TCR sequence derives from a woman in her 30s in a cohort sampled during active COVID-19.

The CDR3 DNA sequence: TGTGCCAGCAGCTTAACGAGAACTAGCGGGAGGGACAAGCAGTTCTTC. Translation: CASSLTRTSGRDKQFF. The V call is TRBV7-3, the J call TRBJ2-1; 13 bases are shared with TRBD2. Germline lookup yields CDR1 SGHTA and CDR2 FQGTGA. The CDR3 has 16 amino acids. V shed 0 bases and J 11 bases; nucleotides not matched to a gene: 7.